This TCR beta chain emerged from a study of blood T cell repertoires in COVID-19. Study summary: Spain, Italy and the United States supplied samples that represented acute and convalescent COVID-19. The cDNA or gDNA used as material had been derived from T cells, B-cell-depleted T cells, or PBMCs.

Methods used by the authors: How many nucleated cells were present was estimated from reference gene primer amplification. Using immunoSEQ multiplex PCR, the repertoire was profiled, and TCRdb retains in-frame clones only, with some absent. D and trimming were read from the DNA, whereas the V and J calls and clone size are those reported in that table. The sample carries about 250,000 clones, just over 85% recorded once. Per the germline V gene, CDR1 is MNHEY and CDR2 is SMNVEV (reference sequence). This CDR3 is built from 13 residues. V shed 8 bases and J shed 4 bases, with 14 bases lying between them.

The sequenced sample consisted of peripheral blood. This clonotype was obtained from a man older than 75 with acute or convalescent COVID-19. The genes are TRBV27 and TRBJ1-1; perhaps TRBD1 as D (5 bases). The CDR3, as DNA: TGTGCCAGCCAAACCCGGGGGAGCACTGAAGCTTTCTTT. Translating it yields CASQTRGSTEAFF.